This is a list of T cell receptor beta chains from one sample in a study of CD8 T cells in ankylosing spondylitis. TCRdb redid the calling of the 5' RACE reads with MiXCR, one entry per CDR3 protein. Found here are around 140,000 distinct CDR3 sequences, 17% of them singletons; the top ten hold about 33%. Material for sequencing was blood, either unsorted or a sorted T cell fraction (not recorded which). The receptors were gathered from a male donor with ankylosing spondylitis. CDR3s include the opening cysteine and the closing phenylalanine or tryptophan. The D gene is left open where the match is weak. Only part of the rows carry a size: once, few, many, or a class if the clone is expanded.

clone size	V gene	D gene	J gene	CDR3 protein	CDR3 DNA
few	TRBV5-6	NA	TRBJ2-2	CASSSGTPNTGELFF	TGTGCCAGCAGCTCCGGGACACCTAACACCGGGGAGCTGTTTTTT
NA	TRBV27	NA	TRBJ2-1	CASSFVGDGNEQFF	TGTGCCAGCAGTTTCGTTGGAGACGGGAATGAGCAGTTCTTC
NA	TRBV11-3	NA	TRBJ2-3	CASSRGDTQYF	TGTGCCAGCAGCCGGGGGGATACGCAGTATTTT
NA	TRBV3-1	TRBD1	TRBJ2-3	CASSPAGTGSTDTQYF	TGTGCCAGCAGCCCAGCCGGGACAGGGAGCACAGATACGCAGTATTTT
NA	TRBV4-1	TRBD2	TRBJ2-7	CASSQEGVAGAYEQYF	TGCGCCAGCAGCCAAGAGGGGGTAGCGGGGGCCTACGAGCAGTACTTC
NA	TRBV28	NA	TRBJ2-5	CASSLGAGAQETQYF	TGTGCCAGCAGTTTGGGCGCGGGCGCCCAAGAGACCCAGTACTTC
few	TRBV20-1	TRBD1	TRBJ2-7	CSAPGQASSYEQYF	TGCAGTGCTCCCGGACAGGCAAGCTCCTACGAGCAGTACTTC
few	TRBV27	NA	TRBJ2-1	CASRGGGPRGEQFF	TGTGCCAGCAGAGGGGGGGGTCCTAGGGGTGAGCAGTTCTTC
NA	TRBV7-9	NA	TRBJ1-1	CASSGRRTEAFF	TGTGCCAGCAGCGGACGGCGGACTGAAGCTTTCTTT
few	TRBV29-1	NA	TRBJ2-1	CSAPMSSYNEQFF	TGCAGCGCACCCATGAGCTCCTACAATGAGCAGTTCTTC
NA	TRBV4-1	NA	TRBJ2-7	CASSQATAWEQYF	TGCGCCAGCAGCCAAGCTACAGCCTGGGAGCAGTACTTC
few	TRBV27	NA	TRBJ2-1	CASSSGYTGYEQFF	TGTGCCAGCAGCTCCGGATATACAGGGTATGAGCAGTTCTTC
NA	TRBV7-3	NA	TRBJ2-2	CASSFRDPGELFF	TGTGCCAGCAGCTTCAGGGATCCCGGGGAGCTGTTTTTT
once	TRBV6-2/TRBV6-3	NA	TRBJ2-7	CASSYPGDSGTYEQYF	TGTGCCAGCAGTTACCCCGGCGATAGCGGAACCTACGAGCAGTACTTC
NA	TRBV6-2/TRBV6-3	NA	TRBJ2-5	CASSYTLERRFQETQYF	TGTGCCAGCAGTTATACATTGGAGCGGAGGTTCCAAGAGACCCAGTACTTC
many	TRBV5-1	TRBD1	TRBJ1-1	CASSRQGSTEAFF	TGCGCCAGCAGCCGACAGGGTAGCACTGAAGCTTTCTTT
NA	TRBV4-2	NA	TRBJ2-7	CASSQDVTSYEQYF	TGTGCCAGCAGCCAAGATGTCACCTCCTACGAGCAGTACTTC
NA	TRBV6-2/TRBV6-3	TRBD1	TRBJ1-5	CASSSSDIAGQDFHPQHF	TGTGCCAGCAGCTCCAGCGATATCGCGGGACAGGATTTTCACCCCCAGCATTTT
NA	TRBV20-1	TRBD2	TRBJ2-3	CSAHLAGGPSTDTQYF	TGCAGTGCTCACTTAGCGGGAGGCCCGAGCACAGATACGCAGTATTTT
few	TRBV2	NA	TRBJ1-5	CASTPGHSNQPQHF	TGTGCCAGCACCCCGGGACATAGCAATCAGCCCCAGCATTTT
NA	TRBV7-9	NA	TRBJ2-5	CASSSLDSQETQYF	TGTGCCAGCAGCTCTCTAGACAGCCAAGAGACCCAGTACTTC
few	TRBV20-1	NA	TRBJ2-1	CSVGTHNEQFF	TGCAGTGTCGGGACCCACAATGAGCAGTTCTTC
NA	TRBV15	NA	TRBJ2-1	CATSTYGPLSSYNEQFF	TGTGCCACCAGCACCTACGGCCCCCTGAGCTCCTACAATGAGCAGTTCTTC
few	TRBV7-2	NA	TRBJ2-7	CASSFGGVGYEQYF	TGTGCCAGCAGCTTCGGGGGAGTGGGGTACGAGCAGTACTTC
few	TRBV5-1	TRBD2	TRBJ2-1	CASSLTSGGGWVFF	TGCGCCAGCAGCTTAACTAGCGGAGGAGGGTGGGTGTTCTTC
NA	TRBV6-2/TRBV6-3	NA	TRBJ2-6	CASSYGSSGANVLTF	TGTGCCAGCAGTTACGGCAGCTCTGGGGCCAACGTCCTGACTTTC
few	TRBV5-5	NA	TRBJ2-7	CASSPTGTYEQYF	TGTGCCAGCAGCCCGACAGGAACCTACGAGCAGTACTTC
few	TRBV7-9	TRBD1	TRBJ2-7	CASSSGQGRYEQYF	TGTGCCAGCAGCTCCGGACAGGGGCGGTACGAGCAGTACTTC
few	TRBV3-1	TRBD1	TRBJ2-2	CASTLSGQGYTGELFF	TGTGCCAGCACCCTAAGCGGACAGGGCTACACCGGGGAGCTGTTTTTT
NA	TRBV6-1	TRBD1	TRBJ2-7	CASSRIIRLQGTRPYEQYF	TGTGCCAGCAGCCGCATCATCCGGTTACAGGGGACAAGGCCCTACGAGCAGTACTTC
NA	TRBV6-2/TRBV6-3	TRBD2	TRBJ2-3	CASAGALAGFTDTQYF	TGTGCCAGCGCCGGCGCGCTAGCGGGATTCACCGATACGCAGTATTTT
NA	TRBV7-9	NA	TRBJ2-7	CASSLPTYYEQYF	TGTGCCAGCAGCTTACCTACTTACTACGAGCAGTACTTC